The present T cell receptor beta chain was sequenced within a study of CD8+CD57+ T cells in acquired aplastic anemia. Looked up from germline, CDR1 is SGDLS and CDR2 is YYNGEE. The junction had 2 bases not matched to a gene; V was cut back by 3 bases and J by 2 bases. The CDR3 length is 15 residues. Patients chosen for sequencing had CD8+CD57+ cells that had expanded, as shown by flow cytometry. Prior therapy had not been administered to any patient at the time of blood sampling. Researchers used genomic DNA as the template to profile TCR beta VDJ and CDR3. A single record per CDR3 protein comes from TCRdb applying MiXCR to the reads. The sample includes 150,000 to 200,000 distinct CDR3 sequences, more than 45% seen only once; the top ten take approximately 9.4%.

The rearrangement uses TRBV9 and TRBJ2-1; 10 nucleotides line up with TRBD1. Input material: sorted CD4+, CD8+, or CD8+CD57+ T cells (not recorded which) from PBMCs. This TCR was recovered from a human donor with aplastic anemia. The CDR3 loop reads CASSGGTGAYNEQFF. For the CDR3, the DNA is TGTGCCAGCAGCGGAGGGACAGGGGCCTACAATGAGCAGTTCTTC.